What follows describes a single T cell receptor (beta chain). No more than 2 weeks before study entry, exposed participants had met a case of COVID-19. These data are taken from a study of blood T cell repertoires in COVID-19. Study information: The analysed material was cDNA or gDNA that came from T cells, B-cell-depleted T cells, or PBMCs.

This CDR3 comprises 15 residues. Between the trimmed V and J ends, which lost 3 bases and 5 bases, there was a span of 16 bases. In germline, CDR1 is MGHRA, CDR2 YSYEKL. The data were produced by immunoSEQ multiplex PCR, yet TCRdb's version contains in-frame clones alone and is incomplete. The data contain roughly 250,000 clones, 83% of them singletons. The sequencing sample was made of PBMCs or T cells enriched from blood (not recorded which). The TCR comes from a middle-aged woman who had been exposed to COVID-19. This chain links TRBV4-1 with TRBJ1-1, with D unresolved. The CDR3 coding sequence is TGCGCCAGCAGCCATTCGAGGACGGGGAATACTGAAGCTTTCTTT. Its protein is CASSHSRTGNTEAFF.